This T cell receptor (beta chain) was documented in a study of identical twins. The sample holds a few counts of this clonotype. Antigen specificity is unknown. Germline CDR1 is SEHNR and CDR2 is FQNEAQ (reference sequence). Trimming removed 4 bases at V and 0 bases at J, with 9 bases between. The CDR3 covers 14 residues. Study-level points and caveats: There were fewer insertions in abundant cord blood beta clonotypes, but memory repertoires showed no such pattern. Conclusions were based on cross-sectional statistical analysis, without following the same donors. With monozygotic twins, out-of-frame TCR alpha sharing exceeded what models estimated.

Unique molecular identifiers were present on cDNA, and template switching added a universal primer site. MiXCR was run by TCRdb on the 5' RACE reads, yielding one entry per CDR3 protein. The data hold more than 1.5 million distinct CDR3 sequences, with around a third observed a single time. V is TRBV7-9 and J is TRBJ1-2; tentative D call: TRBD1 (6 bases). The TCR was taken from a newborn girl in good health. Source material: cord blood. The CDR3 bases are TGTGCCAGCAGCTCCCGGGACACTAACTATGGCTACACCTTC. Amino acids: CASSSRDTNYGYTF.